One T cell receptor (beta chain) is described in this entry. Its antigen is unknown. Base qualities are not provided; no much larger clone lies one nucleotide away. Enrolling through a virtual design, the prospective study's participants ranged in age from roughly 18 to 90 years and lived across about two dozen United States geographic areas. Cohort assignment in the prospective study relied on participant-reported clinical history from a screening survey and a study questionnaire. Recovered participants in ImmuneRACE Cohort 3 were defined as having two consecutive negative NP/OP PCR tests, clearance from a healthcare professional, or resolution of symptoms. In the prospective study, mobile phlebotomists collected whole blood, serum and a nasopharyngeal or oropharyngeal swab from each participant. Prospective study participants could optionally give additional blood draws and questionnaires over a roughly two-month period. Before DNA extraction, prospective study blood samples were shipped either frozen or at room temperature.

Taken from the germline V gene, the CDR1 and CDR2 loops are LGHNA and YNFKEQ. The CDR3 runs 17 residues from the cysteine to the phenylalanine. Only the CDR3 region is kept as DNA, spanning 51 bases read in frame from base 1. The V and J ends are trimmed by 0 bases and 0 bases, leaving 12 bases between them. TCRbeta CDR3 regions were amplified from genomic DNA using the immunoSEQ Assay, a bias-controlled multiplex PCR. In the authors' own workflow: The number of nucleated cells in each sample was estimated by amplification of reference gene primers within the assay. To quantify the absolute abundance of each unique TCRbeta CDR3 rearrangement, sequence reads were collapsed and filtered. For each sample, productive Simpson clonality was calculated as the square root of Simpson's diversity index across productive rearrangements. Imported from immuneACCESS, the table was reduced by TCRdb to in-frame sequences with V and J called. These copies leave out some clones; in studies compared against another copy, an unresolved V gene accounts for under half, and the cause of the remainder is not known. V, J and clone size are taken as reported in that table, and D and trimming were inferred from the DNA itself. The sample table shows 150,000 to 200,000 clones, and approximately 80% are seen once. 10% to 15% of the sample rests with the top ten.

This sample is drawn from a study of blood T cell repertoires in COVID-19 (dated by TCRdb to the early 2020s). For the wider study: Collaborator samples came from the United States, Italy and Spain and covered acute and convalescent phases of COVID-19. The prospective study material was composed of cDNA or gDNA derived from T cells, B-cell-depleted T cells, or PBMCs. The dataset comprised deeply sampled blood TCRbeta repertoires from subjects exposed to, actively infected with, or recovered from COVID-19. The repertoires were released in a freely available public database meant as a resource for research on the immune response to SARS-CoV-2. Samples were obtained from the ongoing ImmuneRACE study (first 160 participants) and from 1,000 to 1,500 subjects provided by 6 global collaborators. Sample metadata almost always included a de-identified subject ID, COVID-19 status, age in years and sex. Where available, HLA class I and class II types were obtained from metadata supplied by the sample provider rather than from assay-based typing.

Findings and caveats that apply to the study as a whole: The amount of clinical and demographic metadata varied by source and participant and was provided uncurated.

Input material: PBMCs or T cells enriched from blood (not recorded which). The clonotype originates from a woman aged 60 to 75 who had recovered from COVID-19. Here the chain combines TRBV4-2 and TRBJ1-3; the D gene cannot be named for sure. The CDR3 reads CASSQEEAASSGNTIYF. The DNA sequence is as follows: TGTGCCAGCAGCCAAGAGGAGGCAGCCAGCTCTGGAAACACCATATATTTT.